The source of this TCR beta chain is a study of blood T cells in healthy people across ages. Background on the study: There was about one barcoded beta molecule captured by template switching per two T cells.

Points from the study as a whole: Because sorting was not performed, PBMCs prevented conclusive naive versus antigen-experienced comparison. Both higher diversity and more naive CD4+ cells marked long-lived donors when set against aged donors. Per-million-T-cell TCR beta diversity fell roughly linearly with age.

It was with a sample-barcoded 5' primer and a J-beta primer mix that a second PCR of roughly 7 to 11 cycles was run. TCRdb called the 5' RACE reads again in MiXCR, with one record for every CDR3 protein. Of roughly 1.6 million distinct CDR3 sequences in the sample, about 31% were seen once. For this clonotype: Its antigen is as yet unknown.

Germline lookup yields CDR1 SGHVS and CDR2 FNYEAQ. The V end was cut by 5 bases, the J end by 5 bases, with 7 bases between. The CDR3 length is 12 residues. Input material: blood. The receptor comes from a woman in her twenties or thirties in good health. V usage is TRBV7-6 and J usage is TRBJ1-5; unclear D gene. CDR3 in DNA: TGTGCCAGCAGCAACTCGGATCAGCCCCAGCATTTT. Its protein product is CASSNSDQPQHF.